What follows are 10 T cell receptor beta chains derived from one specimen sequenced in a study of shared clonotypes between healthy human individuals. This table comes from immunoSEQ multiplex PCR, and its TCRdb copy is limited to in-frame clones, with some not included. The sample gives 950,000 to 1,100,000 clones, approximately 70% of which show up once; approximately 1.5% is in the top ten. The sequenced sample consisted of memory CD4+ T cells sorted from blood. Subset reported: CD45RA-negative fraction. The receptor set was obtained from a man younger than 35 in good health.

This clone turned up a few times. Other nucleotide sequences in the sample specify the same CDR3. This sequence joins TRBV4-1 and TRBJ1-4; weak D call: TRBD1 (5 bases). V dropped 5 bases and J dropped 5 bases, with 15 bases sitting between them. The CDR3 spans 15 residues. Germline V gene data show CDR1 as MGHRA and CDR2 as YSYEKL. CDR3: CASSYGTGPNEKLFF. CDR3 sequence (DNA): TGCGCCAGCAGCTATGGGACGGGACCCAATGAAAAACTGTTTTTT.

Concerning this clone itself: This specimen includes other DNA sequences encoding the same CDR3. The chain uses TRBV9 and TRBJ1-6, with D hard to call. From germline, CDR1 is SGDLS and CDR2 YYNGEE. The germline V and J ends were trimmed by 4 bases and 0 bases, with 11 bases remaining between them. This CDR3 region has 16 residues. This chain's CDR3 is CASSPQTNSYNSPLHF. The CDR3 nucleotides read TGTGCCAGCAGCCCCCAGACAAACTCCTATAATTCACCCCTCCACTTT. Full variable domain (remainder filled in from reference TRBV9 and TRBJ1-6): DSGVTQTPKHLITATGQRVTLRCSPRSGDLSVYWYQQSLDQGLQFLIQYYNGEERAKGNILERFSAQQFPDLHSELNLSSLELGDSALYFCASSPQTNSYNSPLHFGNGTRLTVT.

The chain is built from TRBV13 and TRBJ1-1, with D uncertain. The V end was cut by 0 bases, the J end by 3 bases, with 11 bases between. The CDR3 is made up of 15 amino acids. Germline lookup yields CDR1 PRHDT and CDR2 FYEKMQ (reference sequence). CDR3 in DNA: TGTGCCAGCAGCTTAGGCGGTCCCAGAGACACTGAAGCTTTCTTT. It specifies CASSLGGPRDTEAFF.

Turning to this clone: The sample has other DNA sequences that encode this CDR3 too. The rearrangement uses TRBV10-3 and TRBJ2-7; 7 bases are shared with TRBD2. Germline CDR1 and CDR2: ENHRY and SYGVKD. The CDR3 extends over 14 amino acids. The ends lost 3 bases at V and 2 bases at J; junction bases unmatched: 4. The CDR3 DNA is TGTGCCATCAGTGAAGCGGGGACCCCCTACGAGCAGTACTTC. It specifies CAISEAGTPYEQYF.

The chain couples TRBV28 to TRBJ1-4; TRBD1 is a possible D gene (5 bases). Deletions cut 2 bases from V and 9 bases from J, with 13 bases between. This CDR3 is built from 14 residues. The germline gives CDR1 MDHEN, CDR2 SYDVKM. CDR3 nucleotides: TGTGCCAGCAGTTTAAGGGCAGGGAATAAAAAACTGTTTTTT. It specifies CASSLRAGNKKLFF.

The chain links TRBV7-9 to TRBJ2-2; the D call may be TRBD1 or TRBD2 (5 bases each). Trimming shortened V by 5 bases and J by 4 bases, and 8 bases separated the two germline ends. CDR1 SEHNR and CDR2 FQNEAQ come from the germline V gene (reference sequence). The CDR3 consists of 13 residues. CDR3 DNA sequence: TGTGCCAGCAGCCGGGACGGCACCGGGGAGCTGTTTTTT. Its translation is CASSRDGTGELFF.

V and J are TRBV2 and TRBJ1-1; maybe TRBD1 (6 bases). The V and J ends lost 4 bases and 5 bases respectively, with 14 bases between them. The CDR3 length is 14 residues. CDR1 and CDR2 from the germline V gene are SNHLY and FYNNEI. CDR3 in DNA: TGTGCCAGCAGTGTTACAGGGTTTTTAACTGAAGCTTTCTTT. As protein: CASSVTGFLTEAFF.

V and J are TRBV27 and TRBJ1-6; 9 nucleotides agree with TRBD1. With 4 bases clipped from V and 9 bases from J, the junction kept 4 bases outside the gene matches. CDR3 size: 14 residues. CDR1 MNHEY and CDR2 SMNVEV come from the germline V gene (reference sequence). CDR3 nucleotides: TGTGCCAGCAGTTCTGGGACAGGGAGTTCACCCCTCCACTTT. This translates into CASSSGTGSSPLHF.

The genes are TRBV7-8 and TRBJ1-5, with D perhaps matching TRBD1 (6 bases). Germline V gives CDR1 SGHVS, CDR2 FQNEAQ. The CDR3 sequence is 13 residues long. The V end was cut by 1 base, the J end by 11 bases, with 12 bases between. The chain's CDR3 is CASSLVQGRAQHF. The CDR3 DNA is TGTGCCAGCAGCTTAGTACAGGGTAGGGCCCAGCATTTT.

This chain uses TRBV7-9 with TRBJ2-3; D remains unclear. CDR1 and CDR2 (germline): SEHNR, FQNEAQ (reference sequence). CDR3 length: 13 amino acids. V lost 3 bases and J lost 1, with 5 bases in between. CDR3 bases: TGTGCCAGCAGCTTTCAGGGCACAGATACGCAGTATTTT. The encoded protein is CASSFQGTDTQYF.